These 21 T cell receptor beta chains came from one sample sequenced in a study of blood T cell repertoires in COVID-19. This table comes from immunoSEQ multiplex PCR, and its TCRdb copy is limited to in-frame clones, with some not included. The sample lists some 100,000 clones, around 80% occurring once. Source material: peripheral blood. These receptors came from a human donor in a cohort sampled during active or convalescent COVID-19.

The chain uses TRBV12-2 and TRBJ1-5; the table's D call, TRBD1, was not checked against the DNA. TRBV12-2 is classified as a pseudogene. CDR3 length: 15 amino acids. The CDR3 reads CASRPDRGQGQPQHF. CDR3 sequence (DNA): TGTGCAAGTCGCCCCGACAGGGGGCAAGGTCAGCCCCAGCATTTT.

The rearrangement uses TRBV6-4 and TRBJ2-1; TRBD2 is a possible D gene (5 bases). The germline V gene encodes CDR1 MRHNA and CDR2 SNTAGT. The germline V and J ends were trimmed by 4 bases and 2 bases, with 18 bases remaining between them. This CDR3 region has 17 residues. This chain's CDR3 is CASSVVGSMFPYNEQFF. The CDR3 DNA reads TGTGCCAGCAGTGTGGTAGGGAGTATGTTTCCCTACAATGAGCAGTTCTTC.

The V and J genes are TRBV18 and TRBJ2-7; 10 bases are shared with TRBD1. V gave up 6 bases and J gave up 6 bases; unmatched junction bases: 8. CDR1 and CDR2 (germline): KGHSH, LQKENI. The CDR3 runs to 14 residues. The CDR3 spells CASSMRQGAGEQYF. The CDR3 DNA is TGTGCCAGCTCCATGCGACAGGGGGCCGGCGAGCAGTACTTC.

The chain employs TRBV13 and TRBJ2-7, with 8 bases identical to TRBD2. The junction had 6 bases not matched to a gene; V was cut back by 2 bases and J by 0 bases. Looked up from germline, CDR1 is PRHDT and CDR2 is FYEKMQ (reference sequence). This CDR3 spans 16 amino acids. CDR3 region: CASSLPSGGTSYEQYF. CDR3 nucleotides: TGTGCCAGCAGCTTACCCTCGGGAGGGACCTCCTACGAGCAGTACTTC.

This chain joins TRBV5-8 and TRBJ2-7; 11 nucleotides align to TRBD2. Germline CDR1 is SGHTS and CDR2 is YDEGEE. The ends lost 0 bases at V and 3 bases at J; junction bases unmatched: 2. This CDR3 spans 15 amino acids. Written as DNA, the CDR3 is TGTGCCAGCAGCTTGGCCGGGACTAGCGGCTACGAGCAGTACTTC. Translating gives CASSLAGTSGYEQYF.

The chain joins TRBV5-6 to TRBJ2-3; TRBD1 aligns across 9 bases. The CDR3 sequence is 14 residues long. CDR1 and CDR2 (germline): SGHDT, YYEEEE. V shed 4 bases, J shed 7 bases, and the junction held 7 bases outside the gene matches. CDR3 sequence (DNA): TGTGCCAGCAGCACCGGGACAGGGACTCATACGCAGTATTTT. Protein: CASSTGTGTHTQYF.

V usage is TRBV3-1 (or the pseudogene TRBV3-2) and J usage is TRBJ2-3, with D perhaps TRBD2 (5 bases). V lost 1 base, J lost 8 bases, and 13 bases lay in between. Germline V gene data show CDR1 as LGHDT and CDR2 as YNNKEL (reference sequence). This CDR3 has 14 residues. The CDR3 reads CASSQGVFGGTQYF. In nucleotides, the CDR3 is TGTGCCAGCAGCCAAGGGGTCTTTGGAGGTACGCAGTATTTT.

J is TRBJ2-1 and V is TRBV11-3, with 9 positions matching TRBD1. Germline values: CDR1 SGHNT, CDR2 YENEEA. This CDR3 contains 18 residues. V trimming: 10 bases; J trimming: 6 bases; junction bases outside the gene matches: 22. The CDR3 nucleotides are TGTGCCACCCCGGCGCCGAGCGATCCAGGGACAGGGACCAATGAGCAGTTCTTC. Its translation is CATPAPSDPGTGTNEQFF.

The chain recombines TRBV3-1 (or the pseudogene TRBV3-2) with TRBJ1-5, with 10 bases identical to TRBD1. Germline loops: CDR1 LGHDT, CDR2 YNNKEL (reference sequence). The CDR3 totals 15 residues. With 4 bases clipped from V and 7 bases from J, the junction kept 7 bases outside the gene matches. The CDR3 nucleotides are TGTGCCAGCAGCCCCTTGGACAGGGGGAACCAGCCCCAGCATTTT. This translates into CASSPLDRGNQPQHF.

The chain links TRBV5-5 to TRBJ1-2, with D unclear. There are 12 residues in the CDR3. Deletions cut 4 bases from V and 3 bases from J, with 7 bases between. The germline V gene has CDR1 SGHKS and CDR2 YYEKEE (reference sequence). The CDR3 loop reads CASSPDYYGYTF. The CDR3 DNA sequence: TGTGCCAGCAGCCCAGACTACTATGGCTACACCTTC.

The V gene is TRBV27, the J gene TRBJ1-4; a possible D gene is TRBD1 (6 bases). In germline, CDR1 is MNHEY, CDR2 SMNVEV (reference sequence). This CDR3 is built from 16 residues. Trimming left V 6 bases short and J 0 bases short, with 14 bases between. CDR3 bases: TGTGCCAGCAGCCCAGCTTACAGGGCAACTAATGAAAAACTGTTTTTT. As protein: CASSPAYRATNEKLFF.

V usage is TRBV28 and J usage is TRBJ1-2, with D hard to call. V lost 6 bases, J lost 8 bases, and 16 bases lay in between. CDR3 length: 13 residues. Germline loops: CDR1 MDHEN, CDR2 SYDVKM. CDR3 sequence: CASSWEHSGGYTF. CDR3 nucleotides: TGTGCCAGCAGCTGGGAACACTCGGGAGGCTACACCTTC.

The genes are TRBV7-8 and TRBJ2-1; 14 bases are a match to TRBD2. The CDR3 totals 19 residues. J gave up 0 bases and V 2 bases, and 6 bases lay outside the gene matches. Germline lookup yields CDR1 SGHVS and CDR2 FQNEAQ. The DNA for the CDR3 is TGTGCCAGCAGCTTAAGGGGACTAGCGGGAGCCAGCTCCTACAATGAGCAGTTCTTC. Translation gives CASSLRGLAGASSYNEQFF.

This chain joins TRBV28 and TRBJ1-5, with unresolved D. The CDR3 loop spans 16 amino acids. Germline loops: CDR1 MDHEN, CDR2 SYDVKM. V was pared by 6 bases and J by 3 bases, with 18 bases between. This CDR3 is CASSKYRETPNQPQHF. The CDR3 coding sequence is TGTGCCAGCAGCAAATACCGGGAGACACCCAATCAGCCCCAGCATTTT.

The chain carries TRBV5-1 and TRBJ2-7; the match to TRBD2 covers 14 bases. With V trimmed by 3 bases and J by 2 bases, 13 bases remained unmatched. The CDR3 is made up of 19 amino acids. Germline V lookup: CDR1 SGHRS, CDR2 YFSETQ. CDR3 sequence (DNA): TGCGCCAGCAGCTCGACCCCCTGGACTAGCGGGAGGCGTCCCTACGAGCAGTACTTC. It codes for CASSSTPWTSGRRPYEQYF.

This chain connects TRBV29-1 to TRBJ1-1; D perhaps matches TRBD1 (6 bases). This CDR3 spans 13 amino acids. The germline V and J ends were trimmed by 7 bases and 6 bases, with 18 bases remaining between them. From germline, CDR1 is SQVTM and CDR2 ANQGSEA. CDR3 in DNA: TGCAGCGCGTCGGGACAAGGCAGCCCTGAAGCTTTCTTT. This codes for CSASGQGSPEAFF.

This clone has more than one count but fewer than ten. The genes are TRBV14 and TRBJ2-3; possibly TRBD2 for D (6 bases). Germline CDR1 and CDR2: SGHDN and FVKESK. The ends were cut back, 5 bases at V and 6 bases at J, with 18 bases in the middle. The CDR3 is 15 residues long. The CDR3, as DNA: TGTGCCAGCAGCTTCCAATTCGGGACTTCTGATACGCAGTATTTT. Translated: CASSFQFGTSDTQYF.

The chain has TRBV6-5 and TRBJ1-2, with 10 nucleotides matching TRBD1. V dropped 10 bases and J dropped 6; count of bases not matched to a gene: 11. Germline values: CDR1 MNHEY, CDR2 SVGAGI. The CDR3 sequence is 14 residues long. The chain's CDR3 is CATRGDRGSHGYTF. The CDR3 DNA is TGTGCCACCCGCGGGGACAGGGGATCTCATGGCTACACCTTC.

The chain couples TRBV9 to TRBJ2-5; 7 nucleotides line up with TRBD2. V was clipped by 0 bases and J by 4 bases; unmatched bases: 9. The CDR3 runs 16 residues. Germline CDR1 SGDLS, CDR2 YYNGEE. The CDR3 sequence is CASSVGWGRGGETQYF. CDR3 nucleotide sequence: TGTGCCAGCAGCGTAGGTTGGGGGAGGGGAGGAGAGACCCAGTACTTC.

V and J are TRBV11-2 and TRBJ2-7, with 8 bases lining up with TRBD1. CDR3 length: 15 amino acids. Germline V gene sequence: CDR1 SGHAT, CDR2 FQNNGV. Trimming cost V 2 bases and J 4 bases; bases outside gene matches: 7. The CDR3 loop reads CASSLWQGAFYEQYF. DNA for the CDR3: TGTGCCAGCAGCTTATGGCAGGGGGCTTTTTACGAGCAGTACTTC.

The chain has TRBV6-6 and TRBJ1-3; TRBD1 agrees at 7 bases. CDR1 MNHNY and CDR2 SVGAGI come from the germline V gene (reference sequence). The CDR3 length is 14 residues. Trimming removed 8 bases from V and 0 bases from J; junction bases left unmatched: 4. This chain's CDR3 is CASQRDSSGNTIYF. DNA for the CDR3: TGTGCCAGCCAACGGGACAGCTCTGGAAACACCATATATTTT.